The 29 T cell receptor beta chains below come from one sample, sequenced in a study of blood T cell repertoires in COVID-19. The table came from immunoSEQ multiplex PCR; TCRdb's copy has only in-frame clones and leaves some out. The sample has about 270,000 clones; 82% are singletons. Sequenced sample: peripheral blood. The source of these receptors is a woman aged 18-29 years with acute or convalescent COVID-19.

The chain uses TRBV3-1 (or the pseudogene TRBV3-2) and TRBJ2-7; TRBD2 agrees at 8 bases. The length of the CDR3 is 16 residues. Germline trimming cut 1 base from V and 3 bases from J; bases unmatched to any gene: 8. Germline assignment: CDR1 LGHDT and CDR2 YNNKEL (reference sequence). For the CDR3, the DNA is TGTGCCAGCAGCCAAGTCGGTACCAGCGGGAGCTACGAGCAGTACTTC. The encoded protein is CASSQVGTSGSYEQYF.

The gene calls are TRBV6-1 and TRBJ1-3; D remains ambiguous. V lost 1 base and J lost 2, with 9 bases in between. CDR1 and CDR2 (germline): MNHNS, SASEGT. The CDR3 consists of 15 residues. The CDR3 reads CASSEVVGAGNTIYF. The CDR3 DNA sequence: TGTGCCAGCAGTGAAGTTGTGGGAGCTGGAAACACCATATATTTT.

CDR3: CASSPPGGIGSYEQYF. The CDR3 DNA sequence: TGTGCCAGCTCACCCCCAGGAGGGATTGGTTCCTACGAGCAGTACTTC. This chain uses TRBV18 with TRBJ2-7; D is perhaps TRBD2 (6 bases). Deletions cut 3 bases from V and 1 base from J, with 16 bases between. The CDR3 loop spans 16 amino acids. Germline CDR1 and CDR2: KGHSH and LQKENI. The whole variable domain, remainder taken from reference TRBV18 and TRBJ2-7, is NAGVMQNPRHLVRRRGQEARLRCSPMKGHSHVYWYRQLPEEGLKFMVYLQKENIIDESGMPKERFSAEFPKEGPSILRIQQVVRGDSAAYFCASSPPGGIGSYEQYFGPGTRLTVT.

The CDR3 bases are TGTGCCAGCAGTAGACTAGCGGGTTACGAGCAGTACTTC. Translated, it gives CASSRLAGYEQYF. This chain uses TRBV6-2 or TRBV6-3 with TRBJ2-7; 10 bases are shared with TRBD2. The germline V gene encodes CDR1 MNHEY and CDR2 SVGEGT. V lost 5 bases and J lost 4; bases outside the gene matches: 2. The CDR3 extends over 13 amino acids.

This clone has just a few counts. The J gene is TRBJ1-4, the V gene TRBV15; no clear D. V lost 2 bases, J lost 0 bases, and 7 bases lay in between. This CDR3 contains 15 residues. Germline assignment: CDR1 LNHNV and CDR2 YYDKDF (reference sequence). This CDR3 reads CATSRYGATNEKLFF. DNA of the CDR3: TGTGCCACCAGCAGATACGGAGCAACTAATGAAAAACTGTTTTTT.

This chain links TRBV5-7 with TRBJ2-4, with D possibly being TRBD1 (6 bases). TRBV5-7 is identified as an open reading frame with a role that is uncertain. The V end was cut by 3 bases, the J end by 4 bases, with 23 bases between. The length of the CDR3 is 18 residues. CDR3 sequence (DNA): TGTGCCAGCAGCTCTCCTACTCCAGGGGACCCACCTAAAAACATTCAGTACTTC. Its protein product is CASSSPTPGDPPKNIQYF.

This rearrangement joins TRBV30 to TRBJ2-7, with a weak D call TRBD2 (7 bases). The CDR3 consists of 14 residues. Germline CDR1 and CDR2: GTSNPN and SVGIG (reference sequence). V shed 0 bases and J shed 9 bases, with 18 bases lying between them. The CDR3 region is CAWSVSRGGAAQYF. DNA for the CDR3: TGTGCCTGGAGTGTCAGCAGGGGAGGGGCGGCGCAGTACTTC.

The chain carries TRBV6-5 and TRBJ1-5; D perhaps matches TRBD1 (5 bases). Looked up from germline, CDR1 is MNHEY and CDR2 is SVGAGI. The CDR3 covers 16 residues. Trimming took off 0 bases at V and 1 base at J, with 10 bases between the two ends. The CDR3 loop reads CASSYSGGVSNQPQHF. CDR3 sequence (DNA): TGTGCCAGCAGTTACTCGGGGGGGGTGAGCAATCAGCCCCAGCATTTT.

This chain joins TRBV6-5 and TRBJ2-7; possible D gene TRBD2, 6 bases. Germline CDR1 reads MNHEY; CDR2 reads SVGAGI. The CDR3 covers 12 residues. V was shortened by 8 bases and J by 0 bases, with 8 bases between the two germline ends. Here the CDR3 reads CASGGSSYEQYF. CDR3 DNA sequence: TGTGCCAGCGGGGGGAGCTCCTACGAGCAGTACTTC.

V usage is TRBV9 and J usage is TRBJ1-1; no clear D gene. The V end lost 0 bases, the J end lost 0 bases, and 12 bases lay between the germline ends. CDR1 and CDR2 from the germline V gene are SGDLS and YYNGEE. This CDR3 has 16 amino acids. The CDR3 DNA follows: TGTGCCAGCAGCGTAGTGTCTCCCCGGGTGAACACTGAAGCTTTCTTT. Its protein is CASSVVSPRVNTEAFF.

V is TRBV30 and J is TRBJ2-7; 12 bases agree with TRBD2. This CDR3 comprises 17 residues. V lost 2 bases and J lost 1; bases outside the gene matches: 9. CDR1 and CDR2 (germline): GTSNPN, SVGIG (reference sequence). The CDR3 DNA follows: TGTGCCTGGAGTTCCTCCCGGACTAGCGGGAAGTCCTACGAGCAGTACTTC. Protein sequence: CAWSSSRTSGKSYEQYF.

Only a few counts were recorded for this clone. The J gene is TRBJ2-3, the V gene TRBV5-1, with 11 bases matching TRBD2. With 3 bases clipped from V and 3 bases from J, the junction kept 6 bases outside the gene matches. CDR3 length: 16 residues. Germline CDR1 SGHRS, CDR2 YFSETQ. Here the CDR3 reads CASSYPRLAGTDTQYF. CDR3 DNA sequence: TGCGCCAGCAGCTACCCCCGACTAGCGGGGACAGATACGCAGTATTTT.

In nucleotides, the CDR3 is TGCAGCGTTGAAGAAGGACTAGGGGCAGGGTTCGGCTACACCTTC. Its protein is CSVEEGLGAGFGYTF. This chain connects TRBV29-1 to TRBJ1-2; tentatively, D is TRBD1 (5 bases). Germline V lookup: CDR1 SQVTM, CDR2 ANQGSEA. The CDR3 is 15 amino acids. V lost 0 bases, J lost 8 bases, and 19 bases lay in between.

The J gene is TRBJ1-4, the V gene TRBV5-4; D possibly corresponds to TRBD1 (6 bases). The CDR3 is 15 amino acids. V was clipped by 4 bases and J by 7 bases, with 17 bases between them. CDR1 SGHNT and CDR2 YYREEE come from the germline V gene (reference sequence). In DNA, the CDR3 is TGTGCCAGCAGCCAATGGGGGGGGGCGCGTGAAAAACTGTTTTTT. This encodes CASSQWGGAREKLFF.

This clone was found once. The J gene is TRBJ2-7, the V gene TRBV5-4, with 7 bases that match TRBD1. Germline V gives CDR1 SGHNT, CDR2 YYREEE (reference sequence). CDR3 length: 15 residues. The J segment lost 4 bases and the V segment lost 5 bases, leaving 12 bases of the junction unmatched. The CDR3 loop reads CASSLESTGLYEQYF. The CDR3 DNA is TGTGCCAGCAGTCTTGAATCGACAGGGTTGTACGAGCAGTACTTC.

The CDR3 here is CASSSTENQPQHF. The CDR3 DNA reads as TGCGCCAGCAGCTCGACAGAGAATCAGCCCCAGCATTTT. The genes are TRBV4-3 and TRBJ1-5; TRBD1 might be the D (5 bases). Germline V gene data show CDR1 as LGHNA and CDR2 as YSLEER. Trimming took 5 bases from V and 4 from J, leaving 9 bases between them. The CDR3 totals 13 residues.

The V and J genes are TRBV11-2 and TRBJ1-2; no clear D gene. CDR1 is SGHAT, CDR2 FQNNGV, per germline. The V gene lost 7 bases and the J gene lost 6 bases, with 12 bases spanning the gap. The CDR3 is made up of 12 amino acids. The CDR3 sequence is CASTLGRDGYTF. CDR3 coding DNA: TGTGCCAGCACCTTGGGGAGGGATGGCTACACCTTC.

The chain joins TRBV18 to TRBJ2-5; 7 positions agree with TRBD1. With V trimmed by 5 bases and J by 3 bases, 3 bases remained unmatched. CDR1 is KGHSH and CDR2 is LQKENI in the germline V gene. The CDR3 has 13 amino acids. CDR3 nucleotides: TGTGCCAGCTCAGAGGGGGCGGAAGAGACCCAGTACTTC. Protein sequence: CASSEGAEETQYF.

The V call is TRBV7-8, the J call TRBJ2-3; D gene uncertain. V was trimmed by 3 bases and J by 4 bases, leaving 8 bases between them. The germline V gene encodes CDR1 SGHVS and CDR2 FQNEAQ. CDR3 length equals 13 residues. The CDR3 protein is CASSFGLPDTQYF. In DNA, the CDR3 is TGTGCCAGCAGCTTCGGTCTCCCAGATACGCAGTATTTT.

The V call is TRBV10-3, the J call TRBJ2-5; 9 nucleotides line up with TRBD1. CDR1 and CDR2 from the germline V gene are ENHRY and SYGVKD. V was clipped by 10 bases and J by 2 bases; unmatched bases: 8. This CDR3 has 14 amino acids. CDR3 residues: CATQPDRGQETQYF. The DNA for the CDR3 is TGTGCCACCCAGCCAGACAGGGGGCAAGAGACCCAGTACTTC.

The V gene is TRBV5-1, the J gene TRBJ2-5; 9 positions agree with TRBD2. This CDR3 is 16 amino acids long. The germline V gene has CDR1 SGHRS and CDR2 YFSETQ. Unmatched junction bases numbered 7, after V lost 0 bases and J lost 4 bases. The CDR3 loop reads CASSLAVAGEGETQYF. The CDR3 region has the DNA TGCGCCAGCAGCTTGGCCGTAGCGGGAGAGGGAGAGACCCAGTACTTC.

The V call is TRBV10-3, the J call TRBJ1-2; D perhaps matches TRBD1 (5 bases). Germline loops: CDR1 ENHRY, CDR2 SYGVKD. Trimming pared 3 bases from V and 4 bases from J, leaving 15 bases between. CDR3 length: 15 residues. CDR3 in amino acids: CAISDRSAGRYGYTF. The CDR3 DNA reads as TGTGCCATCAGTGATCGTTCGGCAGGGCGCTATGGCTACACCTTC.

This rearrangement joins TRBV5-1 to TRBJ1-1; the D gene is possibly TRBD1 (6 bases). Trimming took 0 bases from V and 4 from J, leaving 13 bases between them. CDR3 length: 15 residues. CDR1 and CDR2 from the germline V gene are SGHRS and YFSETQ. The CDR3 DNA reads TGCGCCAGCAGCTTGGCAGCCAGGGGAATCACTGAAGCTTTCTTT. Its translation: CASSLAARGITEAFF.

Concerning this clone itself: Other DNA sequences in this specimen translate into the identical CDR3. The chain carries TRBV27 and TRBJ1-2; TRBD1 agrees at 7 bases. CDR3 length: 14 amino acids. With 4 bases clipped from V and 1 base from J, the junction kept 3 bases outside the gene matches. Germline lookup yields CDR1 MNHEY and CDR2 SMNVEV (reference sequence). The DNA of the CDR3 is TGTGCCAGCAGTTCGGACAGGTTTAACTATGGCTACACCTTC. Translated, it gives CASSSDRFNYGYTF.

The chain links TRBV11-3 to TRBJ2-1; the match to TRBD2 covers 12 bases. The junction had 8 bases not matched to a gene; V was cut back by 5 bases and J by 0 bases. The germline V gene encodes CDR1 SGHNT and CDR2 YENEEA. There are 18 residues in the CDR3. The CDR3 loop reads CASSRTSGVGISYNEQFF. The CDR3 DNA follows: TGTGCCAGCAGCCGGACTAGCGGGGTCGGGATCTCCTACAATGAGCAGTTCTTC.

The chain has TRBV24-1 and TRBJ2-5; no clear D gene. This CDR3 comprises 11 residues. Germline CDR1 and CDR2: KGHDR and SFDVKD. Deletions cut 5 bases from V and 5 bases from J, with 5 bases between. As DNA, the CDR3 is TGTGCCACCAGTGCGGGTGAGACCCAGTACTTC. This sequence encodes CATSAGETQYF.

For the CDR3, the DNA is TGTGCCAGTAGTATCGGGGCAGCCCCAGGGGCCTATGGCTACACCTTC. As protein: CASSIGAAPGAYGYTF. This chain links TRBV19 with TRBJ1-2, with TRBD1 as a possible D gene (6 bases). This CDR3 is built from 16 residues. The germline V and J ends were trimmed by 3 bases and 4 bases, with 18 bases remaining between them. CDR1 and CDR2 (germline): LNHDA, SQIVND (reference sequence).

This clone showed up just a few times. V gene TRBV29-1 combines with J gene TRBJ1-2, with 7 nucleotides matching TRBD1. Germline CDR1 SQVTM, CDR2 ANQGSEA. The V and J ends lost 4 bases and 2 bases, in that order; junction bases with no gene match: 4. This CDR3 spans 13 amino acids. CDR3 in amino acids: CSVAGQLNYGYTF. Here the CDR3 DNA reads TGCAGCGTTGCGGGACAGCTGAACTATGGCTACACCTTC.

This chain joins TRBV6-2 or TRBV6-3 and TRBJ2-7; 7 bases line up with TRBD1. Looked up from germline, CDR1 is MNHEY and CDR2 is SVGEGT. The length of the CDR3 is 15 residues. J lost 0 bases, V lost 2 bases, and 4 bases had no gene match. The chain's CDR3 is CASSYGDSDSYEQYF. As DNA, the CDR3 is TGTGCCAGCAGTTACGGGGACAGCGACTCCTACGAGCAGTACTTC.